This TCR beta chain was sequenced in a study of T cell changes during pregnancy in multiple sclerosis. The CDR3 totals 16 residues. CDR1 and CDR2 from the germline V gene are PRHDT and FYEKMQ (reference sequence). Unmatched junction bases numbered 8, after V lost 6 bases and J lost 0 bases. Using immunoSEQ multiplex PCR, the repertoire was profiled, and TCRdb retains in-frame clones only, with some absent. The data hold around 65,000 clones, with roughly 90% observed a single time. The rearrangement links TRBV13 to TRBJ2-7; 10 bases fit TRBD2. This receptor was identified in a female donor in good health, enrolled as a control in a pregnancy study. The material was peripheral blood, obtained in the second trimester of pregnancy. CDR3 sequence (DNA): TGTGCCAGCAGACTATATAGCGGGGGGCCCTCCTACGAGCAGTACTTC. Its protein product is CASRLYSGGPSYEQYF.